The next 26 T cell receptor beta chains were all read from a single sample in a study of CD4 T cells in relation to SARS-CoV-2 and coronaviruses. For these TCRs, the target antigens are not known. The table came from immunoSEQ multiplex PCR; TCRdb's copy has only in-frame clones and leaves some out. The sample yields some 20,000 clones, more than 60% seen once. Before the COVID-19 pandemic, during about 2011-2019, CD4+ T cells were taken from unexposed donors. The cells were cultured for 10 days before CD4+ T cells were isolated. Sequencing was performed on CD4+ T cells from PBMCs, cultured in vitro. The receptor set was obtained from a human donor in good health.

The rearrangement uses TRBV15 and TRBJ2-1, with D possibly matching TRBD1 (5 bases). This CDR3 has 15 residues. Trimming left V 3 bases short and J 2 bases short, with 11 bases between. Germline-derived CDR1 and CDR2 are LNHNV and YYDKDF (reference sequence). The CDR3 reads CATSSAGLPYNEQFF. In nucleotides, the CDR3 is TGTGCCACCAGCAGCGCAGGGCTCCCCTACAATGAGCAGTTCTTC.

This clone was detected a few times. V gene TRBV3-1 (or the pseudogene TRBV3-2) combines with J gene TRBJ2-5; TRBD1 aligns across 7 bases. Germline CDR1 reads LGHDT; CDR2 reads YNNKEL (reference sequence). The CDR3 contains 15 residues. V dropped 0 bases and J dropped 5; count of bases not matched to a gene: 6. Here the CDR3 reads CASSQDVGRGETQYF. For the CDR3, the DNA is TGTGCCAGCAGCCAAGATGTGGGCAGGGGGGAGACCCAGTACTTC.

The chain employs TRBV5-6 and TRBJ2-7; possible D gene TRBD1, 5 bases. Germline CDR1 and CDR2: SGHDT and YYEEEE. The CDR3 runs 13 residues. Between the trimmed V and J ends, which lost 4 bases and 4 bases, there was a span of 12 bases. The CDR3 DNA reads TGTGCCAGCAGCGGTAGGGGCCCGTACGAGCAGTACTTC. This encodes CASSGRGPYEQYF.

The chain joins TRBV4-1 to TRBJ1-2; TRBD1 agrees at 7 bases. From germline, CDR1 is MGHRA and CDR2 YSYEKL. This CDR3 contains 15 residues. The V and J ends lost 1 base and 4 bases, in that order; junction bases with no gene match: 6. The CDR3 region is CASSQAPGGVYGYTF. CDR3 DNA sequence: TGCGCCAGCAGCCAAGCGCCAGGGGGGGTCTATGGCTACACCTTC.

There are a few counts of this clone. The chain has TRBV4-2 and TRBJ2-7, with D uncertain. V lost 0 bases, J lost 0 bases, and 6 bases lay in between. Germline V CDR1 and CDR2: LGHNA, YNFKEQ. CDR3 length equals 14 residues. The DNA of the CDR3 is TGTGCCAGCAGCCAAGATATAGGCTCCTACGAGCAGTACTTC. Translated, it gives CASSQDIGSYEQYF.

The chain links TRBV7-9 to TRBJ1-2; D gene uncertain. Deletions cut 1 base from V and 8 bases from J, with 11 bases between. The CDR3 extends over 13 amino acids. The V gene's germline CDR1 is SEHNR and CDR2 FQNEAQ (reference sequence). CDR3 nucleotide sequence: TGTGCCAGCAGCTTAGTGGGAAGCGTCGGCTACACCTTC. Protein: CASSLVGSVGYTF.

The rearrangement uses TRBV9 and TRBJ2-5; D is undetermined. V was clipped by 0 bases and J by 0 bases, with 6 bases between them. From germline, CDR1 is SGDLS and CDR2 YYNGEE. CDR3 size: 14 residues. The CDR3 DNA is TGTGCCAGCAGCGTAGACAACTACCAAGAGACCCAGTACTTC. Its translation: CASSVDNYQETQYF.

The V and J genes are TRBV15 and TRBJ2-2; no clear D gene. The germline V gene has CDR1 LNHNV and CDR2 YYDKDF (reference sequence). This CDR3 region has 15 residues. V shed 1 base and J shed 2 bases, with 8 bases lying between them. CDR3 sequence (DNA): TGTGCCACCAGCAGAGGCCCAACAAACACCGGGGAGCTGTTTTTT. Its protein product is CATSRGPTNTGELFF.

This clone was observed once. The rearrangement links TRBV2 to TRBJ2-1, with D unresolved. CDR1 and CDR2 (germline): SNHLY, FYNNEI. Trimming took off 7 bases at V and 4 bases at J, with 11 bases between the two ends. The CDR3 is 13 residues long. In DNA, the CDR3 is TGTGCCAGCAAGTTGGGCCTATACAATGAGCAGTTCTTC. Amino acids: CASKLGLYNEQFF. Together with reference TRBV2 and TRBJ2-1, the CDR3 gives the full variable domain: EPEVTQTPSHQVTQMGQEVILRCVPISNHLYFYWYRQILGQKVEFLVSFYNNEISEKSEIFDDQFSVERPDGSNFTLKIRSTKLEDSAMYFCASKLGLYNEQFFGPGTRLTVL.

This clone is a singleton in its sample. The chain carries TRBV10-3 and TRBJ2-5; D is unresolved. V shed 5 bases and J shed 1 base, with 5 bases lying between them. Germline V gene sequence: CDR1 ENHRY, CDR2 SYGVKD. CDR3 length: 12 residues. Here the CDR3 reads CAISSGQETQYF. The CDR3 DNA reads TGTGCCATCAGTTCGGGCCAAGAGACCCAGTACTTC.

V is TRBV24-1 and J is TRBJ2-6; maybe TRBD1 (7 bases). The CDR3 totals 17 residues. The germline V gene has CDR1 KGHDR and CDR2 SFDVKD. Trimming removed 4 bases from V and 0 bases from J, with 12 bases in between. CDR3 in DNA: TGTGCCACCAGTGACAGGGGGGACGACTCTGGGGCCAACGTCCTGACTTTC. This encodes CATSDRGDDSGANVLTF.

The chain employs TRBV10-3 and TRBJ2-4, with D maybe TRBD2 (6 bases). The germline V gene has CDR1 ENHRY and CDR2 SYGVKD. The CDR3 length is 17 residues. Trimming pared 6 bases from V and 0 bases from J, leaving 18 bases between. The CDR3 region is CAISPSGGILAKNIQYF. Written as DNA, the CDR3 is TGTGCCATCAGCCCTTCCGGAGGGATCCTAGCCAAAAACATTCAGTACTTC.

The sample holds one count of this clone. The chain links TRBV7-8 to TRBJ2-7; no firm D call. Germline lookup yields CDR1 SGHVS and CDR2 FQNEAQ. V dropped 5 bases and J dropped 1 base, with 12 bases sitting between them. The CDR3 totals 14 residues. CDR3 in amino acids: CASSPEATSYEQYF. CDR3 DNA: TGTGCCAGCAGCCCAGAGGCTACGTCCTACGAGCAGTACTTC.

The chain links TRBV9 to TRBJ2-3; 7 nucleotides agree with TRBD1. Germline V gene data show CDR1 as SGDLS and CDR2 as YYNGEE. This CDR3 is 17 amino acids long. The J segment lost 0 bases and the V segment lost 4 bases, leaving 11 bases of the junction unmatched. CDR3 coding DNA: TGTGCCAGCAGCTCCAACCCGACAGGGCTCAGCACAGATACGCAGTATTTT. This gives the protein CASSSNPTGLSTDTQYF.

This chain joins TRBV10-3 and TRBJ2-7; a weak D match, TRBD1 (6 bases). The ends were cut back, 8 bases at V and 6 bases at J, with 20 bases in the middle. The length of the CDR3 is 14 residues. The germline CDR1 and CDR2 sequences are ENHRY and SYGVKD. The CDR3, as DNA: TGTGCCATCGCTGGGTCTACAGGGCACGGCGAGCAGTACTTC. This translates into CAIAGSTGHGEQYF.

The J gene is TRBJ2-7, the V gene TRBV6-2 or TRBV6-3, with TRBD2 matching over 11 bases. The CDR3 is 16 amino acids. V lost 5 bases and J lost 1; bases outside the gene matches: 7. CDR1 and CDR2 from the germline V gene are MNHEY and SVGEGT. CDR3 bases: TGTGCCAGCAGTCCCGGAGGGACTAGCGGATCCTACGAGCAGTACTTC. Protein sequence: CASSPGGTSGSYEQYF.

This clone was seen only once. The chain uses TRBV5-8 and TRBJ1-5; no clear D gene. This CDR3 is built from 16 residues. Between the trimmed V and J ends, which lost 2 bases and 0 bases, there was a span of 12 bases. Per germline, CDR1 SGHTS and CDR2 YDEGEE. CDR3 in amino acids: CASSFTGVNSNQPQHF. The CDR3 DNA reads TGTGCCAGCAGCTTCACGGGAGTCAATAGCAATCAGCCCCAGCATTTT.

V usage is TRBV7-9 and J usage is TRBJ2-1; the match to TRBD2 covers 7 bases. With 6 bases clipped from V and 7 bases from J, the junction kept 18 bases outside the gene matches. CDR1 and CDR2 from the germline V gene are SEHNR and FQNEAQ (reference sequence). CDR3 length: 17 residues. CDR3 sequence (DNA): TGTGCCAGCAGGCCCAGCGGGACCCTATTGCGGGGGAATGAGCAGTTCTTC. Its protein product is CASRPSGTLLRGNEQFF.

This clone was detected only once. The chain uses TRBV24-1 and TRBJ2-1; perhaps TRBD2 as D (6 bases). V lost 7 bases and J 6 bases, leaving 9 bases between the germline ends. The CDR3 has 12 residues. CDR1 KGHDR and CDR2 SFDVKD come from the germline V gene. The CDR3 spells CATSSGGNEQFF. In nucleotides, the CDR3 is TGTGCCACCAGCTCCGGGGGCAATGAGCAGTTCTTC.

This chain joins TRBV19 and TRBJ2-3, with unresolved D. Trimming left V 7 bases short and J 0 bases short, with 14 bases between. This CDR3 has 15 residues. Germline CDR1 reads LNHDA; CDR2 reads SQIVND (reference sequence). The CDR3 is CASNDPSSSTDTQYF. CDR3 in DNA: TGTGCCAGTAATGACCCTTCGTCTAGCACAGATACGCAGTATTTT.

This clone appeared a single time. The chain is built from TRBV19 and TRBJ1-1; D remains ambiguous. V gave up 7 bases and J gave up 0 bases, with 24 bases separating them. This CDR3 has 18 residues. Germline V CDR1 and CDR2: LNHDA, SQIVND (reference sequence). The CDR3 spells CASTRKGQMRAMNTEAFF. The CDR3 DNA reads TGTGCCAGTACCCGCAAGGGTCAGATGAGGGCTATGAACACTGAAGCTTTCTTT.

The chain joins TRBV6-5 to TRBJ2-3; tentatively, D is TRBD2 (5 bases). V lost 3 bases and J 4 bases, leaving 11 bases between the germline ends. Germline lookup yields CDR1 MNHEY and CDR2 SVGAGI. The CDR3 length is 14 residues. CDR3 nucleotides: TGTGCCAGCAGTTATGGCGGGCTGGCAGATACGCAGTATTTT. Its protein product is CASSYGGLADTQYF.

In DNA, the CDR3 is TGTGCCAGCACAACGGGATGGTCCTACAATGAGCAGTTCTTC. Protein sequence: CASTTGWSYNEQFF. The chain is built from TRBV6-5 and TRBJ2-1; D perhaps matches TRBD2 (5 bases). V was clipped by 7 bases and J by 1 base, with 11 bases between them. Germline V gene lookup returns CDR1 MNHEY and CDR2 SVGAGI. The CDR3 loop spans 14 amino acids.

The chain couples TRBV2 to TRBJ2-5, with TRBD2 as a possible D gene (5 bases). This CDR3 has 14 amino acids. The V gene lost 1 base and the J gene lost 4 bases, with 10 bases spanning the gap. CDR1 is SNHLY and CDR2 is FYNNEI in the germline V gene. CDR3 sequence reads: CASSEGRRRETQYF. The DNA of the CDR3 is TGTGCCAGCAGTGAAGGAAGGAGGCGAGAGACCCAGTACTTC. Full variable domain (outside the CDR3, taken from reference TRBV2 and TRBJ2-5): EPEVTQTPSHQVTQMGQEVILRCVPISNHLYFYWYRQILGQKVEFLVSFYNNEISEKSEIFDDQFSVERPDGSNFTLKIRSTKLEDSAMYFCASSEGRRRETQYFGPGTRLLVL.

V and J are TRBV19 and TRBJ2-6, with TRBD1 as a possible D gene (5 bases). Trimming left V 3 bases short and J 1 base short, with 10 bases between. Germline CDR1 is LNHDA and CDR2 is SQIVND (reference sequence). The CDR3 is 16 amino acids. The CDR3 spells CASSIVHRSGANVLTF. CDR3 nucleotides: TGTGCCAGTAGTATCGTCCACAGGTCTGGGGCCAACGTCCTGACTTTC.

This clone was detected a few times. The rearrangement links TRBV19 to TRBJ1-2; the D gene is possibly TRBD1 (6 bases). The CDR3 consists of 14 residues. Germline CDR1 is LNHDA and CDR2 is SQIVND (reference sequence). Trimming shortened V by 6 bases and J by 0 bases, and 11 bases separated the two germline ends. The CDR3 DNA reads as TGTGCCAGTAGCCGGACAGCTTCTAACTATGGCTACACCTTC. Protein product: CASSRTASNYGYTF. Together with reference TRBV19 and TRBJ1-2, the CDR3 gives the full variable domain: DGGITQSPKYLFRKEGQNVTLSCEQNLNHDAMYWYRQDPGQGLRLIYYSQIVNDFQKGDIAEGYSVSREKKESFPLTVTSAQKNPTAFYLCASSRTASNYGYTFGSGTRLTVV.